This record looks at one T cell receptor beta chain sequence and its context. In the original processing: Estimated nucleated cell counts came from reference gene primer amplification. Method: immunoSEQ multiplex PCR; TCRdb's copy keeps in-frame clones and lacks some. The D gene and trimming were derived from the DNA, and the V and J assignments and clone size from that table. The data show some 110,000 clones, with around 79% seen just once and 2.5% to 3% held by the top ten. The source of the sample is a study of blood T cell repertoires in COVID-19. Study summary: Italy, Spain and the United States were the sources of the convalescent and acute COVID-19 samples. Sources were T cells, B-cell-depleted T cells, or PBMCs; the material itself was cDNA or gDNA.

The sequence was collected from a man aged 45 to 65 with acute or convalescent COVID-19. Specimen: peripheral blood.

This CDR3 is CAGSGTHYEQYF. CDR3 sequence (DNA): TGTGCCGGTTCCGGGACTCACTACGAGCAGTACTTC. The V gene is TRBV30, the J gene TRBJ2-7; D might be TRBD2 (6 bases). The germline V gene encodes CDR1 GTSNPN and CDR2 SVGIG (reference sequence). The CDR3 is 12 amino acids. V was cut by 8 bases and J by 3 bases, with 14 bases left in between.